A single sample gave rise to the 2 T cell receptor beta chains below, sequenced in a study of OX40 agonist ivuxolimab in advanced cancers. Libraries were prepared by immunoSEQ multiplex PCR; TCRdb keeps only in-frame clonotypes and omits some of them. The repertoire holds over 100,000 clones, with 93% as singletons. Sequencing used CD4+ or CD8+ T cells sorted from blood, obtained in a trial of the OX40 agonist ivuxolimab. These receptors were taken from an adult with an advanced solid tumor such as melanoma, head and neck, liver or kidney cancer.

The V and J genes are TRBV6-1 and TRBJ1-1; TRBD1 aligns across 8 bases. CDR3 size: 14 residues. The J segment lost 1 base and the V segment lost 5 bases, leaving 3 bases of the junction unmatched. Germline V gives CDR1 MNHNS, CDR2 SASEGT. CDR3: CASSTGGWNTEAFF. For the CDR3, the DNA is TGTGCCAGCAGTACAGGGGGATGGAACACTGAAGCTTTCTTT.

The V gene is TRBV4-2, the J gene TRBJ2-1, with D hard to call. CDR3 size: 15 residues. The germline V gene encodes CDR1 LGHNA and CDR2 YNFKEQ. V lost 0 bases to trimming and J lost 3 bases, with 9 bases between them. The CDR3 spells CASSQDLQIYNEQFF. As DNA, the CDR3 is TGTGCCAGCAGCCAAGATCTACAAATCTACAATGAGCAGTTCTTC.